This TCR beta chain was sequenced for a study of CD8+CD57+ T cells in acquired aplastic anemia. Study observations and caveats: Common to patients and controls were twenty-nine CD8+ CDR3 sequences.

Of note for this clonotype: Its cognate antigen is unknown.

The TCR beta profiling, which covered VDJ combination and CDR3 sequence, was carried out using genomic DNA as the template. TCRdb re-derived calls from the reads in MiXCR, one entry per CDR3 protein. The sample consists of 400,000 to 500,000 distinct CDR3 sequences, around 68% of them appearing once. CDR1 is SNHLY, CDR2 FYNNEI, per germline. Trimming took 4 bases from V and 3 from J; bases not matched to a gene: 4. The CDR3 spans 15 residues. The chain recombines TRBV2 with TRBJ2-5; TRBD2 matches at 11 bases. This TCR came from a human donor in good health, serving as a control. The sample comprised sorted CD4+, CD8+, or CD8+CD57+ T cells (not recorded which) from PBMCs. CDR3 in amino acids: CASSGASGGKETQYF. The CDR3 DNA reads as TGTGCCAGCAGTGGGGCTAGCGGGGGGAAAGAGACCCAGTACTTC.